The 17 T cell receptor beta chains presented below share a single source sample, sequenced in a study of identical twins. One entry per CDR3 protein results from TCRdb running MiXCR on the 5' RACE reads. The sample holds 500,000 or so distinct CDR3 sequences, 11% to 15% seen once. This sample also appeared in a second study, on yellow fever vaccine responses in identical twins.

Sequenced sample: CD4+ T cells sorted from blood. All receptors derive from a young woman in good health.

This chain connects TRBV30 to TRBJ1-5, with D perhaps TRBD1 (6 bases). Trimming removed 5 bases at V and 4 bases at J, with 12 bases between. The CDR3 sequence is 13 residues long. The germline V gene encodes CDR1 GTSNPN and CDR2 SVGIG (reference sequence). The CDR3 DNA follows: TGTGCCTGGGGGGGCGAGGTAAATCAGCCCCAGCATTTT. Encoded protein: CAWGGEVNQPQHF.

V gene TRBV6-1 combines with J gene TRBJ1-2; D uncertain. CDR1 is MNHNS, CDR2 SASEGT, per germline. V was shortened by 3 bases and J by 6 bases, with 11 bases between the two germline ends. The CDR3 loop spans 13 amino acids. The CDR3 DNA sequence: TGTGCCAGCAGTGATGGGGTAGGGAATGGCTACACCTTC. It codes for CASSDGVGNGYTF.

The V and J genes are TRBV10-3 and TRBJ2-4, with D possibly being TRBD2 (7 bases). CDR3 size: 14 residues. The germline V gene has CDR1 ENHRY and CDR2 SYGVKD. The V and J ends lost 0 bases and 6 bases respectively, with 9 bases between them. CDR3: CAISESGGGNIQYF. The DNA of the CDR3 is TGTGCCATCAGTGAGTCAGGGGGGGGAAACATTCAGTACTTC.

The chain uses TRBV9 and TRBJ2-3, with 9 bases lining up with TRBD2. CDR1 and CDR2 (germline): SGDLS, YYNGEE. V lost 0 bases, J lost 4 bases, and 9 bases stayed unmatched. The CDR3 runs 17 residues. CDR3 sequence (DNA): TGTGCCAGCAGCGTAGCTACTGGGCGGGGGGGCCCAGATACGCAGTATTTT. It encodes CASSVATGRGGPDTQYF.

This clonotype was observed at least ten times. The chain carries TRBV4-2 and TRBJ2-7; 10 positions agree with TRBD2. The J segment lost 3 bases and the V segment lost 6 bases, leaving 8 bases of the junction unmatched. Per the germline V gene, CDR1 is LGHNA and CDR2 is YNFKEQ. CDR3 size: 15 residues. The CDR3 DNA reads as TGTGCCAGCAGTTCGTCACTAGCGGGGTTCTACGAGCAGTACTTC. It translates to CASSSSLAGFYEQYF.

Many counts were recorded for this clonotype. The chain carries TRBV10-3 and TRBJ2-2; the match to TRBD1 covers 8 bases. Trimming at V came to 6 bases and at J to 5 bases, leaving 11 bases not matched to a gene. The CDR3 is made up of 16 amino acids. CDR1 and CDR2 (germline): ENHRY, SYGVKD. The CDR3 region has the DNA TGTGCCATCAGCGATCCACGACAGGGGCTGACCGGGGAGCTGTTTTTT. It translates to CAISDPRQGLTGELFF.

Here the CDR3 DNA reads TGTGCCAGCAGTTTATTCCTACAGGGGGCAATGTCGACCGGGGAGCTGTTTTTT. It is translated as CASSLFLQGAMSTGELFF. This chain uses TRBV12-3 or TRBV12-4 with TRBJ2-2; 9 nucleotides match TRBD1. The CDR3 runs to 18 residues. V was pared by 2 bases and J by 5 bases, with 12 bases of the junction left unmatched.

The chain is built from TRBV6-2 or TRBV6-3 and TRBJ2-3, with TRBD2 matching 9 bases. Germline V gene lookup returns CDR1 MNHEY and CDR2 SVGEGT. This CDR3 has 16 residues. V trimming: 2 bases; J trimming: 0 bases; junction bases outside the gene matches: 3. CDR3 sequence reads: CASSYGGRASTDTQYF. DNA of the CDR3: TGTGCCAGCAGTTACGGCGGGAGGGCCAGCACAGATACGCAGTATTTT.

In this sample, this clonotype turned up a few times. The rearrangement joins TRBV7-2 to TRBJ1-5; no definite D call. With 3 bases removed from V and 5 bases from J, the gap between germline ends came to 8 bases. The CDR3 is 13 amino acids. Germline values: CDR1 SGHTA, CDR2 FQGNSA. The CDR3 DNA is TGTGCCAGCAGCTTCGCTTTGTATCAGCCCCAGCATTTT. Protein: CASSFALYQPQHF.

This clonotype was counted ten times or more. The chain combines TRBV7-8 with TRBJ2-7; a weak D match, TRBD1 (6 bases). The germline CDR1 and CDR2 sequences are SGHVS and FQNEAQ. Trimming shortened V by 5 bases and J by 0 bases, and 20 bases separated the two germline ends. There are 17 residues in the CDR3. The CDR3 loop reads CASSPLGWQGSSYEQYF. The CDR3 DNA follows: TGTGCCAGCAGCCCCTTAGGCTGGCAGGGGAGCTCCTACGAGCAGTACTTC.

In its sample, this clonotype was seen a few times. The chain has TRBV5-6 and TRBJ2-3; 7 bases align to TRBD1. The CDR3 loop spans 14 amino acids. V lost 2 bases to trimming and J lost 5 bases; unmatched junction nucleotides: 5. Per the germline V gene, CDR1 is SGHDT and CDR2 is YYEEEE. In nucleotides, the CDR3 is TGTGCCAGCAGCTTCCAGGGGGTGAAAGATACGCAGTATTTT. It translates to CASSFQGVKDTQYF.

This clonotype was detected ten times or more. The V gene is TRBV5-1, the J gene TRBJ2-1; D remains unclear. The V end was cut by 6 bases, the J end by 5 bases, with 15 bases between. Germline values: CDR1 SGHRS, CDR2 YFSETQ. This CDR3 is built from 14 residues. CDR3 amino acids: CASTRQLHNNEQFF. In DNA, the CDR3 is TGCGCCAGCACTAGGCAGCTACACAACAATGAGCAGTTCTTC.

This clonotype was counted at least ten times. The gene calls are TRBV5-6 and TRBJ2-1; 8 bases are a match to TRBD2. CDR3 size: 16 residues. In germline, CDR1 is SGHDT, CDR2 YYEEEE. V trimming: 2 bases; J trimming: 4 bases; junction bases outside the gene matches: 8. CDR3 residues: CASSFWRGDNYNEQFF. As DNA, the CDR3 is TGTGCCAGCAGCTTTTGGCGGGGGGACAATTACAATGAGCAGTTCTTC.

This sequence joins TRBV5-1 and TRBJ2-7; D perhaps matches TRBD1 (6 bases). V lost 4 bases to trimming and J lost 6 bases, with 14 bases between them. The CDR3 runs to 13 residues. The germline V gene has CDR1 SGHRS and CDR2 YFSETQ. This CDR3 is CASSGRGGREQYF. In DNA, the CDR3 is TGCGCCAGCAGCGGCAGGGGTGGTCGCGAGCAGTACTTC.

This rearrangement joins TRBV6-2 or TRBV6-3 to TRBJ1-1; D not certain. The CDR3 runs to 16 residues. Trimming pared 4 bases from V and 2 bases from J, leaving 17 bases between. Per the germline V gene, CDR1 is MNHEY and CDR2 is SVGEGT. The CDR3 here is CASSSPEKGLNTEAFF. DNA of the CDR3: TGTGCCAGCAGTTCCCCAGAAAAAGGCCTTAACACTGAAGCTTTCTTT.

This clonotype has ten or more counts. V usage is TRBV13 and J usage is TRBJ2-4, with D possibly TRBD1 on 5 matching bases. CDR3 size: 16 residues. CDR1 is PRHDT and CDR2 is FYEKMQ in the germline V gene (reference sequence). V was trimmed by 9 bases and J by 1 base, leaving 19 bases between them. CDR3 nucleotide sequence: TGTGCCAGTTCCAGGGCCGGAAGGACGGCCAAAAACATTCAGTACTTC. Its protein is CASSRAGRTAKNIQYF.

This chain uses TRBV3-1 with TRBJ2-1, with TRBD1 matching 8 bases. CDR1 and CDR2 from the germline V gene are LGHDT and YNNKEL (reference sequence). This CDR3 is 16 amino acids long. V lost 0 bases and J lost 7; bases outside the gene matches: 8. The CDR3 loop reads CASSQELRTGRNEQFF. CDR3 in DNA: TGTGCCAGCAGCCAAGAGTTGCGGACAGGGCGGAATGAGCAGTTCTTC.